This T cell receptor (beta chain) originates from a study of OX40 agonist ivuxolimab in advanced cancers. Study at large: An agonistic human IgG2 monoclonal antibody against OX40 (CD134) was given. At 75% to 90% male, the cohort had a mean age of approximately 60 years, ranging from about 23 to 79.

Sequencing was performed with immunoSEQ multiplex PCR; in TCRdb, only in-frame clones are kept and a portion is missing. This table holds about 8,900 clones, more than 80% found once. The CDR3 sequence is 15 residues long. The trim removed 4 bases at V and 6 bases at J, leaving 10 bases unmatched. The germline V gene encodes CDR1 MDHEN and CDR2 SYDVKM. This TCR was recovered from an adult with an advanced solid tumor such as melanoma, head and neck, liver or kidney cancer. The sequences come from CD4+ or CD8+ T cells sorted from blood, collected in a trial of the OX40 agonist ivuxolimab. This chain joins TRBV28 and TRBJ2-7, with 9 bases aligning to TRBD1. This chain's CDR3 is CASSSPGQGRGEQYF. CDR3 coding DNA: TGTGCCAGCAGTTCTCCGGGACAGGGAAGGGGCGAGCAGTACTTC.